The 30 T cell receptor beta chains listed next were all sequenced from one sample in a study of blood T cell repertoires in COVID-19. Assay used: immunoSEQ multiplex PCR; TCRdb lists only in-frame clones, some missing. The repertoire holds around 370,000 clones, with 91% as singletons. The sample taken for sequencing was peripheral blood. These receptors were taken from a woman under 30 who had recovered from COVID-19.

The chain carries TRBV5-4 and TRBJ1-6, with a weak D call TRBD1 (5 bases). The CDR3 has 15 amino acids. Germline V gene data show CDR1 as SGHNT and CDR2 as YYREEE (reference sequence). The V end lost 5 bases, the J end lost 8 bases, and 17 bases lay between the germline ends. The CDR3 DNA is TGTGCCAGCAGGGACAACCTCGCCGGAGATTCACCCCTCCACTTT. This encodes CASRDNLAGDSPLHF.

This chain joins TRBV5-6 and TRBJ2-7, with D possibly TRBD2 on 6 matching bases. The germline CDR1 and CDR2 sequences are SGHDT and YYEEEE. This CDR3 comprises 14 residues. In DNA form, the CDR3 reads TGTGCCAGCTTCCGACTAGTCAGATCCTGCGAGCAGTACGTC. Its protein product is CASFRLVRSCEQYV.

This chain links TRBV20-1 with TRBJ2-1; D is unresolved. Per the germline V gene, CDR1 is DFQATT and CDR2 is SNEGSKA (reference sequence). The CDR3 is made up of 11 amino acids. V shed 7 bases and J shed 6 bases, with 10 bases lying between them. The CDR3 protein is CSVTYLNEQFF. In DNA, the CDR3 is TGCAGTGTAACTTACCTCAATGAGCAGTTCTTC.

The V call is TRBV12-3 or TRBV12-4, the J call TRBJ1-5; the D gene is possibly TRBD1 (5 bases). V lost 6 bases, J lost 7 bases, and 13 bases lay in between. The CDR3 has 13 residues. CDR3 in DNA: TGTGCCAGCAGAGGAGGGGAGCGCCAGCCCCAGCATTTT. Translation: CASRGGERQPQHF.

V is TRBV4-3 and J is TRBJ2-2, with D unclear. The CDR3 contains 13 residues. V was pared by 1 base and J by 10 bases, with 10 bases between. The V gene's germline CDR1 is LGHNA and CDR2 YSLEER. CDR3 amino acids: CASSQVLEAELFF. For the CDR3, the DNA is TGCGCCAGCAGCCAAGTTCTTGAAGCGGAGCTGTTTTTT.

This chain joins TRBV24-1 and TRBJ1-5, with TRBD1 as a possible D gene (6 bases). V was pared by 9 bases and J by 0 bases, with 20 bases between. Germline assignment: CDR1 KGHDR and CDR2 SFDVKD. This CDR3 has 17 amino acids. In DNA form, the CDR3 reads TGTGCCACCGTTCCGGGCAGGGGAGCATATAGCAATCAGCCCCAGCATTTT. Its translation is CATVPGRGAYSNQPQHF.

CDR3 residues: CASSMGLASPPYEQYV. CDR3 nucleotide sequence: TGTGCCAGCAGCATGGGACTAGCAAGCCCCCCCTACGAGCAGTACGTC. The chain joins TRBV21-1 to TRBJ2-7; the D call in the table, TRBD2, was not verified against the DNA. TRBV21-1 is a pseudogene. The CDR3 length is 16 residues.

J is TRBJ1-2 and V is TRBV3-1 (or the pseudogene TRBV3-2); D not resolved. The CDR3 runs 13 residues. V shed 2 bases and J shed 4 bases, with 8 bases lying between them. CDR1 is LGHDT, CDR2 YNNKEL, per germline (reference sequence). The CDR3 loop is CASSQPGIYGYTF. CDR3 DNA: TGTGCCAGCAGCCAACCGGGAATCTATGGCTACACCTTC.

The chain joins TRBV29-1 to TRBJ1-1, with 8 bases identical to TRBD1. The CDR3 sequence is 11 residues long. Germline values: CDR1 SQVTM, CDR2 ANQGSEA. With 4 bases clipped from V and 9 bases from J, the junction kept 4 bases outside the gene matches. The CDR3 DNA sequence: TGCAGCGTTGTTAGGGACAGGCAAGCTTTCTTT. This translates into CSVVRDRQAFF.

This chain connects TRBV21-1 to TRBJ1-4; the tabulated D call, TRBD1, remains unverified against the DNA. TRBV21-1 is flagged as a pseudogene. CDR3 size: 14 residues. The CDR3 sequence is CASSKVTESEKLFF. In DNA form, the CDR3 reads TGTGCCAGCAGCAAAGTCACAGAGAGTGAAAAACTGTTTTTT.

As DNA, the CDR3 is TGTGCCAGCAGCGTAGCTAGTGGTAGCGGGAGGGACGCTGAGCAGTTCTTC. Amino acids: CASSVASGSGRDAEQFF. This chain links TRBV9 with TRBJ2-1, with 11 bases that match TRBD2. This CDR3 is built from 17 residues. V lost 0 bases and J lost 9; bases outside the gene matches: 11. Germline V gene sequence: CDR1 SGDLS, CDR2 YYNGEE. Filled out from reference TRBV9 and TRBJ2-1, the complete variable domain reads DSGVTQTPKHLITATGQRVTLRCSPRSGDLSVYWYQQSLDQGLQFLIQYYNGEERAKGNILERFSAQQFPDLHSELNLSSLELGDSALYFCASSVASGSGRDAEQFFGPGTRLTVL.

This sequence joins TRBV7-9 and TRBJ1-2, with D unclear. The CDR3 is 13 residues long. The V end lost 5 bases, the J end lost 5 bases, and 12 bases lay between the germline ends. The germline gives CDR1 SEHNR, CDR2 FQNEAQ (reference sequence). CDR3 loop: CASSLSAQYGYTF. Here the CDR3 DNA reads TGTGCCAGCAGCCTCTCCGCCCAGTATGGCTACACCTTC.

V is TRBV10-3 and J is TRBJ2-1, with 7 bases lining up with TRBD2. J was trimmed by 4 bases and V by 3 bases; bases with no gene match: 21. The CDR3 runs 20 residues. CDR1 ENHRY and CDR2 SYGVKD come from the germline V gene. CDR3 residues: CAISERGPGTQRGRYNEQFF. In DNA form, the CDR3 reads TGTGCCATCAGTGAAAGGGGACCCGGAACCCAGCGGGGCAGGTACAATGAGCAGTTCTTC.

The chain recombines TRBV6-2 or TRBV6-3 with TRBJ2-2; tentative D call: TRBD2 (5 bases). CDR1 and CDR2 (germline): MNHEY, SVGEGT. The CDR3 totals 17 residues. The ends were cut back, 0 bases at V and 0 bases at J, with 11 bases in the middle. The CDR3 sequence: CASSYSTTGTNTGELFF. The CDR3 nucleotides read TGTGCCAGCAGTTACTCGACCACGGGGACGAACACCGGGGAGCTGTTTTTT.

This chain connects TRBV6-6 to TRBJ2-5; perhaps TRBD2 as D (5 bases). V was trimmed by 6 bases and J by 5 bases, leaving 16 bases between them. The CDR3 is 14 amino acids. Per germline, CDR1 MNHNY and CDR2 SVGAGI (reference sequence). The CDR3 reads CASSRDYLGETQYF. The CDR3 region has the DNA TGTGCCAGCAGCCGCGACTACCTCGGTGAGACCCAGTACTTC.

The chain has TRBV10-2 and TRBJ2-5; the match to TRBD2 covers 11 bases. The germline gives CDR1 WSHSY, CDR2 SAAADI. With V trimmed by 5 bases and J by 2 bases, 13 bases remained unmatched. The CDR3 runs 18 residues. The DNA for the CDR3 is TGCGCCAGCAGTAGAATCCGAATCGGGACTAGCGGACAAGAGACCCAGTACTTC. Amino acid sequence: CASSRIRIGTSGQETQYF.

This clone has just one count. The gene calls are TRBV15 and TRBJ2-1; TRBD2 matches at 14 bases. CDR1 and CDR2 from the germline V gene are LNHNV and YYDKDF (reference sequence). The CDR3 is 18 residues long. The junction had 14 bases not matched to a gene; V was cut back by 4 bases and J by 9 bases. Here the CDR3 reads CATSKTRRLAGGVGEQFF. CDR3 bases: TGTGCCACCAGCAAAACAAGAAGACTAGCGGGAGGGGTCGGTGAGCAGTTCTTC.

The chain uses TRBV7-9 and TRBJ1-5; TRBD1 matches at 9 bases. Germline loops: CDR1 SEHNR, CDR2 FQNEAQ (reference sequence). V was pared by 2 bases and J by 6 bases, with 8 bases of the junction left unmatched. There are 16 residues in the CDR3. In DNA, the CDR3 is TGTGCCAGCAGCTTAAGCCATGGGACAGGGCCTCAGCCCCAGCATTTT. Encoded protein: CASSLSHGTGPQPQHF.

The chain couples TRBV5-1 to TRBJ2-3, with 13 nucleotides matching TRBD2. Looked up from germline, CDR1 is SGHRS and CDR2 is YFSETQ. J gave up 5 bases and V 9 bases, and 6 bases lay outside the gene matches. CDR3 length: 14 amino acids. CDR3 loop: CATKTSGRGDTQYF. Here the CDR3 DNA reads TGCGCCACCAAAACTAGCGGGAGGGGAGATACGCAGTATTTT.

In this sample, this clone turned up once. CDR3 in DNA: TGTGCTAGTGGTGTAAGAACAGGGGCTCACACTGAAGCTTTCTTT. Protein product: CASGVRTGAHTEAFF. V and J are TRBV12-5 and TRBJ1-1, with 7 positions matching TRBD1. This CDR3 is built from 15 residues. Per germline, CDR1 LGHNT and CDR2 FRNRAP. The J segment lost 3 bases and the V segment lost 5 bases, leaving 9 bases of the junction unmatched.

The chain is built from TRBV6-2 or TRBV6-3 and TRBJ2-2, with 7 bases lining up with TRBD2. The CDR3 has 18 residues. The germline CDR1 and CDR2 sequences are MNHEY and SVGEGT. Trimming cost V 6 bases and J 4 bases; bases outside gene matches: 17. CDR3 sequence: CASSSVLGGRALTGELFF. As DNA, the CDR3 is TGTGCCAGCAGCTCCGTCCTCGGTGGGAGGGCCCTCACCGGGGAGCTGTTTTTT.

In this sample, this clone turned up once. In nucleotides, the CDR3 is TGTGCCAGCAGCTTACGGCGACAGATTAATGAAAAACTGTTTTTT. It yields the protein CASSLRRQINEKLFF. The chain employs TRBV11-2 and TRBJ1-4; possibly TRBD1 for D (5 bases). Trimming cost V 2 bases and J 4 bases, with 11 bases left between them. Germline values: CDR1 SGHAT, CDR2 FQNNGV. There are 15 residues in the CDR3.

This clone was seen just once. This chain links TRBV6-5 with TRBJ2-6, with 7 bases fitting TRBD2. Trimming removed 6 bases from V and 4 bases from J; junction bases left unmatched: 6. CDR3 size: 15 residues. CDR1 is MNHEY, CDR2 SVGAGI, per germline. CDR3 sequence reads: CASRPGGEGANVLTF. CDR3 nucleotide sequence: TGTGCCAGCAGACCTGGGGGGGAAGGGGCCAACGTCCTGACTTTC.

This clone was recorded only once. The chain joins TRBV29-1 to TRBJ1-2, with D tentatively TRBD1 (5 bases). Trimming removed 5 bases from V and 4 bases from J, with 26 bases in between. CDR3 length equals 17 residues. From germline, CDR1 is SQVTM and CDR2 ANQGSEA. The CDR3 coding sequence is TGCAGCGTTAGATCTTGGGCAGGGCCCCCTGAACCCTATGGCTACACCTTC. Protein product: CSVRSWAGPPEPYGYTF.

The chain couples TRBV7-2 to TRBJ1-5, with 7 bases identical to TRBD1. Germline-derived CDR1 and CDR2 are SGHTA and FQGNSA. The CDR3 loop spans 14 amino acids. The ends lost 6 bases at V and 7 bases at J; junction bases unmatched: 9. CDR3 DNA: TGTGCCAGCAGTGCTAGACAGGGCGGACAGCCCCAGCATTTT. This encodes CASSARQGGQPQHF.

The J gene is TRBJ2-1, the V gene TRBV7-6; 8 bases line up with TRBD1. Germline V gives CDR1 SGHVS, CDR2 FNYEAQ. After removal of 1 base from V and 5 bases from J, the junction contained 4 bases not matched to a gene. The CDR3 is 15 amino acids. In DNA, the CDR3 is TGTGCCAGCAGCTTAGAAGCAGGGGGCCACAATGAGCAGTTCTTC. Its translation is CASSLEAGGHNEQFF.

V and J are TRBV5-1 and TRBJ2-3, with D uncertain. Trimming left V 7 bases short and J 1 base short, with 13 bases between. Germline CDR1 reads SGHRS; CDR2 reads YFSETQ. This CDR3 comprises 14 residues. CDR3 sequence reads: CASGSNAGTDTQYF. The CDR3, as DNA: TGCGCCAGCGGTTCTAACGCGGGCACAGATACGCAGTATTTT.

The chain combines TRBV2 with TRBJ1-2; no definite D call. Trimming cost V 3 bases and J 3 bases, with 8 bases left between them. Germline CDR1 and CDR2: SNHLY and FYNNEI. The CDR3 runs to 13 residues. The CDR3 region is CASSDRSHYGYTF. The CDR3 coding sequence is TGTGCCAGCAGTGACAGGTCTCACTATGGCTACACCTTC.

The chain employs TRBV11-2 and TRBJ2-7; TRBD2 aligns across 11 bases. Germline CDR1 and CDR2: SGHAT and FQNNGV. CDR3 length equals 15 residues. J lost 3 bases, V lost 3 bases, and 4 bases had no gene match. The CDR3 reads CASSFDLAGGYEQYV. The CDR3 DNA reads TGTGCCAGCAGCTTCGATCTAGCGGGGGGCTACGAGCAGTACGTC.

The V gene is TRBV2, the J gene TRBJ2-1; 9 bases are a match to TRBD2. The CDR3 spans 13 residues. Trimming removed 8 bases from V and 5 bases from J; junction bases left unmatched: 4. Germline V gene lookup returns CDR1 SNHLY and CDR2 FYNNEI. The CDR3 DNA reads as TGTGCCAGCCTGAAGCGGGAGGACAATGAGCAGTTCTTC. Protein sequence: CASLKREDNEQFF.